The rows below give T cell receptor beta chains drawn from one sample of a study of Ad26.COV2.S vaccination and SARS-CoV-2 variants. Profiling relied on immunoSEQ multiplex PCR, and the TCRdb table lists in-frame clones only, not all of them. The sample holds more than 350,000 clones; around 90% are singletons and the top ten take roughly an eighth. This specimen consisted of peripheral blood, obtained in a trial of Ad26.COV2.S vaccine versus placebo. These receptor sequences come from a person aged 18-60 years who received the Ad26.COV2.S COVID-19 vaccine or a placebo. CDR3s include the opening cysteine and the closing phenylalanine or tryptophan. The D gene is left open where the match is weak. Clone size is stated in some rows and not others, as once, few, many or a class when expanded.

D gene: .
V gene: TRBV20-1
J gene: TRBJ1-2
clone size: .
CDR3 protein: CSASLRRGYTF
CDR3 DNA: TGCAGTGCTTCCCTCCGCCGGGGCTACACCTTC

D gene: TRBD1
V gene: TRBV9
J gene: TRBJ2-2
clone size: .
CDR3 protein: CASSVGGTGSHTGELFF
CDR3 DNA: TGTGCCAGCAGCGTAGGAGGGACAGGGTCTCACACCGGGGAGCTGTTTTTT

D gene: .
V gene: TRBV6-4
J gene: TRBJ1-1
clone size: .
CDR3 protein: CASSDSIKARRINTEAFF
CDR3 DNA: TGTGCCAGCAGTGACTCGATAAAGGCCCGGCGGATAAACACTGAAGCTTTCTTT

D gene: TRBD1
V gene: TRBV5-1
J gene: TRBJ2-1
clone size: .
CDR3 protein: CASMNGTGGNEQFF
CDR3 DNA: TGCGCCAGCATGAACGGGACAGGGGGCAATGAGCAGTTCTTC

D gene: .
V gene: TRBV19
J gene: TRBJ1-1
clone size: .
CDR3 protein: CASIPPGNTEAFF
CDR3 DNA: TGTGCCAGTATCCCCCCCGGGAACACTGAAGCTTTCTTT

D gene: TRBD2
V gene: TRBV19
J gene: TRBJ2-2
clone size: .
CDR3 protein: CAIQRENTGELFF
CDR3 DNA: TGTGCCATCCAGCGGGAGAACACCGGGGAGCTGTTTTTT

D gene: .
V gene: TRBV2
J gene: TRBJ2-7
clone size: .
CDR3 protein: CASSDPPGASYEQYF
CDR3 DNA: TGTGCCAGCAGTGATCCCCCAGGGGCCTCCTACGAGCAGTACTTC

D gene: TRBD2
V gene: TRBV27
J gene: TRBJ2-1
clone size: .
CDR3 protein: CASSLDAGGSSYNEQFF
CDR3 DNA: TGTGCCAGCAGTTTAGATGCGGGAGGGAGCTCCTACAATGAGCAGTTCTTC

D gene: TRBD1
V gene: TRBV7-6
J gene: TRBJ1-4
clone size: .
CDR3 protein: CASSLDAGDRRGEKLFF
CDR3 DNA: TGTGCCAGCAGCTTAGACGCAGGGGACAGGAGGGGCGAAAAACTGTTTTTT

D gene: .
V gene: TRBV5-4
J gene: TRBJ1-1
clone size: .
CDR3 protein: CASSLGLDTEAFF
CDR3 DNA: TGTGCCAGCAGCTTGGGCTTGGACACTGAAGCTTTCTTT

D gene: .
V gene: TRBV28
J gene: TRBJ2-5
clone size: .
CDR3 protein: CASSSHIQGGFVKVFGTQYF
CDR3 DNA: TGTGCCAGCAGTTCCCATATCCAGGGTGGATTTGTTAAGGTATTCGGGACCCAGTACTTC

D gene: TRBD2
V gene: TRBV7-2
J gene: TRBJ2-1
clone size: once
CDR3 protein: CASSLDISGRAGNEQFF
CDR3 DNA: TGTGCCAGCAGCTTGGATATTAGCGGGAGGGCCGGCAATGAGCAGTTCTTC

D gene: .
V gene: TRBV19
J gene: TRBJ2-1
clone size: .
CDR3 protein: CASSTTGLGAYNEQFF
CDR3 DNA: TGTGCCAGTAGCACCACAGGGTTGGGGGCGTACAATGAGCAGTTCTTC

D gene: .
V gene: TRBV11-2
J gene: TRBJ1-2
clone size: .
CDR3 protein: CASSSRPVGYTF
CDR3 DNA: TGTGCCAGCAGCTCCAGACCCGTTGGCTACACCTTC

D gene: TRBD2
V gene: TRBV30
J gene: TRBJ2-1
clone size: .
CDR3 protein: CAWSIYLAGVNNEQFF
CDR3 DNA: TGTGCCTGGAGTATATATCTAGCGGGAGTAAACAATGAGCAGTTCTTC

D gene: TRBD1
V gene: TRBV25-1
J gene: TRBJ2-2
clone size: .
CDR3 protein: CASRSGRGRPGELFF
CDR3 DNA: TGTGCCAGCAGGAGTGGCAGGGGGCGCCCCGGGGAGCTGTTTTTT

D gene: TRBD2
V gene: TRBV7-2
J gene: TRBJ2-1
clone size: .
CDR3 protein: CASSFWAGGGYNEQFF
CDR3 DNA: TGTGCCAGCAGCTTTTGGGCGGGAGGGGGTTACAATGAGCAGTTCTTC

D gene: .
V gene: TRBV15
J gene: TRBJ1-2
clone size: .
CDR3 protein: CATSRAMNRAGYTF
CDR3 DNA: TGTGCCACCAGCAGAGCCATGAACAGGGCAGGCTACACCTTC

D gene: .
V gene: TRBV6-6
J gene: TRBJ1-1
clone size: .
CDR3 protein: CASSYSLAGGTEAFF
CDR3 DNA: TGTGCCAGCAGTTACTCGTTAGCAGGAGGCACTGAAGCTTTCTTT

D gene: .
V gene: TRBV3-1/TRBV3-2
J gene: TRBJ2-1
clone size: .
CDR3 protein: CASSQDWGSGNEQFF
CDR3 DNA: TGTGCCAGCAGCCAAGATTGGGGGAGTGGGAATGAGCAGTTCTTC

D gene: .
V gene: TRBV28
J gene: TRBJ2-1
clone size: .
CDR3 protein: CASREQPGQGLGSYNEQFF
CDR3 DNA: TGTGCCAGCAGAGAACAGCCGGGACAGGGACTAGGCTCCTACAATGAGCAGTTCTTC

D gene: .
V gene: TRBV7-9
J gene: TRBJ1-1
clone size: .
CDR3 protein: CASSVMGGNTEAFF
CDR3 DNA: TGTGCCAGCAGCGTGATGGGGGGAAACACTGAAGCTTTCTTT

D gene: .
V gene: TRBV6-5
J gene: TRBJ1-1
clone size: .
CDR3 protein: CASSSRPLIAEAFF
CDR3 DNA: TGTGCCAGCAGTTCCCGCCCTTTAATCGCTGAAGCTTTCTTT

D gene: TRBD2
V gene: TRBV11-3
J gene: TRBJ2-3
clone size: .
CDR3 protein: CASSQGASGSTDTQYF
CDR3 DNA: TGTGCCAGCAGCCAAGGGGCTAGCGGGAGCACAGATACGCAGTATTTT

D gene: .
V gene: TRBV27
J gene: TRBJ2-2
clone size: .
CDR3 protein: CASSLGQGGTGELFF
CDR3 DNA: TGTGCCAGCAGTTTAGGGCAGGGTGGCACCGGGGAGCTGTTTTTT

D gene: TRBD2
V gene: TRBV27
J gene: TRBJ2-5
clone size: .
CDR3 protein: CASSLSGGLGAAETQYF
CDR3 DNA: TGTGCCAGCAGTTTAAGCGGGGGGTTAGGGGCAGCGGAGACCCAGTACTTC

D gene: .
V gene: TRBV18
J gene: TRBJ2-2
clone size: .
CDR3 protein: CASSPMEAGNTGELFF
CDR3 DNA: TGTGCCAGCTCACCAATGGAAGCAGGGAACACCGGGGAGCTGTTTTTT

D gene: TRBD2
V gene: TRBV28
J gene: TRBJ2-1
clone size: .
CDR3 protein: CASSGSRTSGGNEQFF
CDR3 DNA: TGTGCCAGCAGTGGGTCCAGGACTAGCGGGGGCAATGAGCAGTTCTTC

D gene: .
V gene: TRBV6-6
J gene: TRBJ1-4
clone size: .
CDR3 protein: CASSYIRAANEKLFF
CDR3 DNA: TGTGCCAGCAGTTACATTAGGGCTGCTAATGAAAAACTGTTTTTT

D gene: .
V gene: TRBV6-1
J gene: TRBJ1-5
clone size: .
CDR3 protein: CASSEATGGGQPQHF
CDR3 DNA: TGTGCCAGCAGTGAAGCAACGGGGGGAGGGCAGCCCCAGCATTTT

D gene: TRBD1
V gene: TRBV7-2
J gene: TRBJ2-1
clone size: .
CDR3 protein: CASSWDSNYAFDEQFF
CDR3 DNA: TGTGCCAGCAGCTGGGACAGTAACTACGCTTTCGATGAGCAGTTCTTC

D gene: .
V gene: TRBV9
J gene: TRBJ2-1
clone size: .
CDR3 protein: CASSPPAILNYNEQFF
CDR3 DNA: TGTGCCAGCAGCCCCCCGGCAATCCTAAACTACAATGAGCAGTTCTTC

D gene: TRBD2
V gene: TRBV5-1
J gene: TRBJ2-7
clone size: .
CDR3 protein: CASSSLTSGVPYAQYF
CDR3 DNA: TGCGCCAGCAGCTCACTGACTAGCGGGGTGCCCTACGCGCAGTACTTC

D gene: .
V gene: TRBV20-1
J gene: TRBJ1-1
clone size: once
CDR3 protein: CSASKTNTEAFF
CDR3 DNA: TGCAGTGCTAGTAAGACGAACACTGAAGCTTTCTTT

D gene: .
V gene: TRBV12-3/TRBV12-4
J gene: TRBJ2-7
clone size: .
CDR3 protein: CASSSWIAEEQYF
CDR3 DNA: TGTGCCAGCAGTTCCTGGATAGCGGAAGAGCAGTACTTC

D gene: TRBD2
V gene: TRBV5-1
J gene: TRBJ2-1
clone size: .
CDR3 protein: CASTKWGEVLAGELWEQFF
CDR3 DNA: TGCGCCAGTACCAAGTGGGGGGAGGTACTAGCGGGCGAGCTCTGGGAGCAGTTCTTC

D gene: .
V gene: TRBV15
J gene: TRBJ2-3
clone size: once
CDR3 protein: CATSSAWQGTDTQYF
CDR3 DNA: TGTGCCACCAGCAGTGCATGGCAGGGCACAGATACGCAGTATTTT

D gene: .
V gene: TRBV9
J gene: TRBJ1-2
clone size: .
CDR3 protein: CASSVAVGAYGYTF
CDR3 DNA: TGTGCCAGCAGCGTGGCCGTGGGGGCCTATGGCTACACCTTC

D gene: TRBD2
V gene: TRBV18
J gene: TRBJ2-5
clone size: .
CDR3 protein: CASSSSGRGSLQETQYF
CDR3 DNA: TGTGCCAGCTCATCTAGCGGGAGGGGAAGTTTGCAAGAGACCCAGTACTTC

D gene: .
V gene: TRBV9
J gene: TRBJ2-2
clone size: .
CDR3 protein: CASSVAGQNTGELFF
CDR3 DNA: TGTGCCAGCAGCGTAGCAGGTCAGAACACCGGGGAGCTGTTTTTT

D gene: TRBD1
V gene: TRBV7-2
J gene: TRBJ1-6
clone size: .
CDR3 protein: CASSSGTANTNSPLHF
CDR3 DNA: TGTGCCAGCAGCTCCGGGACAGCGAACACGAATTCACCCCTCCACTTT

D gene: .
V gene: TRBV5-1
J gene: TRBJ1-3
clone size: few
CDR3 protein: CASSPSESGNTIYF
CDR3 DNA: TGCGCCAGCAGCCCCTCTGAATCTGGAAACACCATATATTTT

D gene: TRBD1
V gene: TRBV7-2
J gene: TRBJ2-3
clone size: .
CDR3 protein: CASSSDRGADTQYF
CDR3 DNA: TGTGCCAGCAGCTCCGACAGGGGTGCAGATACGCAGTATTTT

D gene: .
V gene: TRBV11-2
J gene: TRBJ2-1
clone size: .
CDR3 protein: CASSATNNEQFF
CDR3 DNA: TGTGCCAGCAGCGCGACAAACAATGAGCAGTTCTTC

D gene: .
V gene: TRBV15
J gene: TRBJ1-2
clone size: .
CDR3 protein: CATSRTHIGYGGYTF
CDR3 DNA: TGTGCCACCAGCAGGACTCACATAGGGTATGGTGGCTACACCTTC

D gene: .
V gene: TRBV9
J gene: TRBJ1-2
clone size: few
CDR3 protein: CASSVDSNYGYTF
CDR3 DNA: TGTGCCAGCAGCGTGGACAGTAACTATGGCTACACCTTC

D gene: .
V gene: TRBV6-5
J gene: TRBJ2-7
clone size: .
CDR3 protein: CASSYDRNSYEQYF
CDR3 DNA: TGTGCCAGCAGTTACGACAGGAACTCCTACGAGCAGTACTTC

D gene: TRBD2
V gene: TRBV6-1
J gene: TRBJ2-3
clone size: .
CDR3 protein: CASSETTSADGDTQYF
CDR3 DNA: TGTGCCAGCAGTGAAACGACTAGCGCGGACGGGGATACGCAGTATTTT

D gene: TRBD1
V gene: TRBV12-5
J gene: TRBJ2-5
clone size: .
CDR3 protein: CASGIGQVETQYF
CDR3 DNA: TGTGCTAGTGGTATTGGACAGGTGGAGACCCAGTACTTC

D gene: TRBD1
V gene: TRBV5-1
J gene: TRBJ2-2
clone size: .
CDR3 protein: CASRGTGDTGELFF
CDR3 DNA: TGCGCCAGCAGGGGGACAGGCGACACCGGGGAGCTGTTTTTT

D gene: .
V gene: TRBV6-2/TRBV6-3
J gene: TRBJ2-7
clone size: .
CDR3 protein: CASSYSYDLGEASYEQYF
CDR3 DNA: TGTGCCAGCAGTTACTCCTACGACCTGGGCGAAGCTTCCTACGAGCAGTACTTC

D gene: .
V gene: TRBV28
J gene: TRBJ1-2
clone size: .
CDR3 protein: CASSLATGLVYGYTF
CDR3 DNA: TGTGCCAGCAGTTTAGCGACAGGACTTGTCTATGGCTACACCTTC

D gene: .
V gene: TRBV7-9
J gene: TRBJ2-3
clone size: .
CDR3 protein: CASSRGTGLAGGLGDTQYF
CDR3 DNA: TGTGCCAGCAGCCGGGGGACAGGGCTGGCGGGAGGGCTGGGAGATACGCAGTATTTT

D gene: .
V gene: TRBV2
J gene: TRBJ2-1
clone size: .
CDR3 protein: CASSYAGTSSEQFF
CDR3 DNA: TGTGCCAGCAGTTATGCCGGGACTTCCTCCGAGCAGTTCTTC

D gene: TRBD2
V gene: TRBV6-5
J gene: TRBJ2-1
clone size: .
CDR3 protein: CASRILAEPYNEQFF
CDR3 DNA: TGTGCCAGCAGGATACTAGCGGAACCCTACAATGAGCAGTTCTTC